Listed below are T cell receptor beta chains from one sample, sequenced in a study of cytomegalovirus exposure and HLA in healthy donors. TCRdb keeps only in-frame clones here, not all; method: immunoSEQ multiplex PCR. The sample contains about 140,000 clones, around 78% of which appear only once. Sequenced material: PBMCs. These receptors all stem from a young woman in good health and CMV-seropositive. Both conserved end residues are part of each CDR3.

v_gene	j_gene	CDR3aa
TRBV11-2	TRBJ2-7	CASSPRLAGSPEQYF
TRBV7-2	TRBJ1-1	CASSLVQDTTEAFF
TRBV7-6	TRBJ2-7	CASSSPGQGLEQYF
TRBV21-1	TRBJ1-6	CASSRLDPRWENSPLHF
TRBV11-2	TRBJ2-7	CASSLVRGRGHYEQYF
TRBV5-6	TRBJ1-1	CASSFTQGLNTEAFF
TRBV2	TRBJ1-1	CASRQGRAFF
TRBV28	TRBJ1-5	CASKVRDLQHF
TRBV5-1	NA	CASSSQGSSYEQYF
TRBV7-8	TRBJ2-1	CASSPQRLASVYWQFF
TRBV11-3	TRBJ1-5	CASSDLILDRGRNQPQHF
TRBV6-1	TRBJ1-1	CASKTGNQEAFF